This T cell receptor beta chain derives from a study of tumor-infiltrating lymphocytes in localized non-small cell lung cancer. About the study: Each patient gave resected tumor and non-adjacent uninvolved lung tissue.

TCRdb's table, derived via immunoSEQ multiplex PCR, lists solely in-frame clones and lacks some. The top ten hold roughly 15% of the sample, which has under 10,000 clones, over 65% seen once. This clone was counted between two and nine times. Germline V gene lookup returns CDR1 LNHNV and CDR2 YYDKDF (reference sequence). CDR3 length: 16 residues. Deletions cut 0 bases from V and 3 bases from J, with 12 bases between. The gene calls are TRBV15 and TRBJ1-5; D not resolved. Sequencing was done on a sample of uninvolved lung tissue not adjacent to the tumor. The TCR sequence derives from a human donor with non-small cell lung cancer. The CDR3 loop reads CATSRDTGHPNQPQHF. CDR3 coding DNA: TGTGCCACCAGCAGAGATACGGGTCACCCCAATCAGCCCCAGCATTTT.